Listed below are T cell receptor beta chains from one sample, sequenced in a study of cytomegalovirus exposure and HLA in healthy donors. Profiling relied on immunoSEQ multiplex PCR, and the TCRdb table lists in-frame clones only, not all of them. This sample has about 140,000 clones, with approximately 83% found just once. The sequencing input was PBMCs. The receptors were sampled from a male donor in good health and CMV-seronegative. Both conserved end residues are part of each CDR3. Each record gives: CDR3 DNA, CDR3 protein, V gene, clone size, J gene, D gene. The D gene is left open where the match is weak. Size tells how often a clone was seen (once, few, many) or the class of an expanded clone, and some rows leave it out.

DNA: TGTGCCAGTAGTACGGGACTAGCGGGAGGCACCGGGGAGCTGTTTTTT
CDR3: CASSTGLAGGTGELFF
V: TRBV19
size: -
J: TRBJ2-2
D: TRBD2

DNA: TGTGCCAGCAGCTCCTTCGTAGACGAGCAGTACTTC
CDR3: CASSSFVDEQYF
V: TRBV5-6
size: once
J: TRBJ2-7
D: -

DNA: TGTGCCAGCAGCGAGGGGCGACAGGTGTACAATGAGCAGTTCTTC
CDR3: CASSEGRQVYNEQFF
V: TRBV9
size: few
J: TRBJ2-1
D: -

DNA: TGTGCCAGCAGTTACTCCCCAGACATGAACACTGAAGCTTTCTTT
CDR3: CASSYSPDMNTEAFF
V: TRBV6-5
size: -
J: TRBJ1-1
D: -

DNA: TGTGCCAGCAGCTTCGGAGGGCTAGCGGGGCCCGGGTTCGAGCAGTACTTC
CDR3: CASSFGGLAGPGFEQYF
V: TRBV13
size: -
J: TRBJ2-7
D: TRBD2

DNA: TGCGCCAGCAGCCCCGACAGGGAATCTGAAGCTTTCTTT
CDR3: CASSPDRESEAFF
V: TRBV5-1
size: once
J: TRBJ1-1
D: TRBD1

DNA: TGCGCCAGCAGCCAAGATCCGGGAGGGGGGGACAATGAGCAGTTCTTC
CDR3: CASSQDPGGGDNEQFF
V: TRBV4-3
size: -
J: TRBJ2-1
D: TRBD2

DNA: TGTGCCAGCAGCCCCTTGCAGGTAGCGGAAAACACAGATACGCAGTATTTT
CDR3: CASSPLQVAENTDTQYF
V: TRBV4-2
size: -
J: TRBJ2-3
D: -

DNA: TGTGCCAGCAGTGAAGGACTAGCTAGCACAGATACGCAGTATTTT
CDR3: CASSEGLASTDTQYF
V: TRBV2
size: -
J: TRBJ2-3
D: TRBD2

DNA: TGTGCCACCAGCAGAGGGGGAGGACAGGGCACCGGGGAGCTGTTTTTT
CDR3: CATSRGGGQGTGELFF
V: TRBV15
size: few
J: TRBJ2-2
D: TRBD1

DNA: TGTGCCAGCAGCGTAGGACAGATAAGTCAAGAGACCCAGTACTTC
CDR3: CASSVGQISQETQYF
V: TRBV9
size: once
J: TRBJ2-5
D: -

DNA: TGTGCCAGCAGCACTGGGACAGCCGCAAATACGCAGTATTTT
CDR3: CASSTGTAANTQYF
V: TRBV7-3
size: -
J: TRBJ2-3
D: TRBD1